This T cell receptor beta chain was obtained from a study of T cell responses to AZD1222 COVID-19 vaccine. The study, taken as a whole, reports: Compared with day 0, the breadth and depth of the Spike-specific TCR repertoire rose significantly after two doses of AZD1222. As reported, nearly half of all spike-specific TCRs target variant regions that are unmutated.

On this clone: Its antigen remains unidentified.

TCRdb's table, derived via immunoSEQ multiplex PCR, lists solely in-frame clones and lacks some. Among about 200,000 clones listed, 85% to 95% were seen once. This CDR3 is built from 11 residues. Germline V gives CDR1 DFQATT, CDR2 SNEGSKA (reference sequence). Trimming left V 6 bases short and J 7 bases short, with 9 bases between. The TCR sequence derives from an adult who received the MenACWY meningococcal vaccine as a control. The sequencing used peripheral blood, collected 28 days after the second dose of the MenACWY control vaccine. The chain has TRBV20-1 and TRBJ2-2; weak D call: TRBD1 (6 bases). The CDR3 coding sequence is TGCAGTGCGGGACACCGCGGGGAGCTGTTTTTT. It codes for CSAGHRGELFF.